The TCR beta chain described here comes from a study of T cells in Graves' hyperthyroidism and ophthalmopathy. V lost 2 bases and J lost 0; bases outside the gene matches: 2. Looked up from germline, CDR1 is SGHRS and CDR2 is YFSETQ. The CDR3 has 17 amino acids. There are many counts of this clonotype. The target antigen is unknown. RNA transcripts provided the source from which TCR beta CDR3 regions were amplified. The TCR CDR3 was amplified in a first-round RT-PCR using the HTBI primer set. Using its own MiXCR run on the multiplex PCR reads, TCRdb lists one record per CDR3 protein. The sample gives over 200,000 distinct CDR3 sequences, roughly 18% of which show up once; roughly 50% is in the top ten. Study outcomes and limitations: Most thyroid clonotypes expanded above 0.001 were also detected in blood.

Graves' hyperthyroidism was deemed stable absent ophthalmopathy progression within 18 months. Lactation, pregnancy, other autoimmune disease or uncontrolled infection led to exclusion of patients. More than 9.5 ml fresh peripheral blood yielded the PBMCs. The chain carries TRBV5-1 and TRBJ2-1; 13 bases line up with TRBD2. The receptor was isolated from a man in his fifties or sixties with Graves' hyperthyroidism. Sequencing was done on a sample of blood. The CDR3 coding sequence is TGCGCCAGCAGCTTACGGACTAGCGGGGGCTCCTACAATGAGCAGTTCTTC. As protein: CASSLRTSGGSYNEQFF.